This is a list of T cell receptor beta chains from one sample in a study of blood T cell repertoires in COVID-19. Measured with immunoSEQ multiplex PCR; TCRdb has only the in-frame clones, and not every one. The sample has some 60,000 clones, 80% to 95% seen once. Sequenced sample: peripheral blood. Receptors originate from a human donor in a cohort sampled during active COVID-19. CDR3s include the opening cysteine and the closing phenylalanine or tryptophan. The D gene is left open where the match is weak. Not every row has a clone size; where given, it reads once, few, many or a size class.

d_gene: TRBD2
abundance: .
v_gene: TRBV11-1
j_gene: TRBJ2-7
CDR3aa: CASSLGLAGGYEQYF
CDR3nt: TGTGCCAGCAGCTTGGGACTAGCGGGAGGATACGAGCAGTACTTC

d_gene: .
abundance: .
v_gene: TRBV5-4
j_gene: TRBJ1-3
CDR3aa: CASSLVSGKGNTIYF
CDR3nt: TGTGCCAGCAGCTTGGTTTCGGGGAAAGGAAACACCATATATTTT

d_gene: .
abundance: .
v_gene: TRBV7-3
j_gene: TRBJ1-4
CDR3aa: CASSWGQRDEKLFF
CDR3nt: TGTGCCAGCAGCTGGGGGCAGAGAGATGAAAAACTGTTTTTT

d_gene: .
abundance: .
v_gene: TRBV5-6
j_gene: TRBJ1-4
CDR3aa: CASSFTGSTNEKLFF
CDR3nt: TGTGCCAGCAGCTTTACCGGGTCAACTAATGAAAAACTGTTTTTT

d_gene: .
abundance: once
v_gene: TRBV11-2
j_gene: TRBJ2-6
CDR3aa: CASTQERPGANVLTF
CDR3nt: TGTGCCAGCACCCAAGAGCGACCTGGGGCCAACGTCCTGACTTTC

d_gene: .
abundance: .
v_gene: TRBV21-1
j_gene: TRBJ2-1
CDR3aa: CASSKPTSGKASYNEQFF
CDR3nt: TGTGCCAGCAGCAAACCCACCAGCGGGAAGGCCTCCTACAATGAGCAGTTCTTC

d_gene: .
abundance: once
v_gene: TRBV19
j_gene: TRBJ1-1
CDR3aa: CASNVNYGGGTEAFF
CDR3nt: TGTGCCAGTAACGTTAATTATGGGGGGGGCACTGAAGCTTTCTTT

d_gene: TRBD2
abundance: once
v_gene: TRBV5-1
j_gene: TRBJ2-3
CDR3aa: CASSVGTSGSADTQYF
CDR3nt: TGCGCCAGCAGCGTGGGGACTAGCGGGAGTGCAGATACGCAGTATTTT

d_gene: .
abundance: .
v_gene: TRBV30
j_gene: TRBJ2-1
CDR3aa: CAVGSELYNEQFF
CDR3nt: TGTGCCGTCGGGTCCGAACTCTACAATGAGCAGTTCTTC

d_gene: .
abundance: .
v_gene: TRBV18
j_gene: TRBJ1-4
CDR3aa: CASSPSWEGGEKLFF
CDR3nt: TGTGCCAGCTCACCATCGTGGGAAGGGGGAGAAAAACTGTTTTTT

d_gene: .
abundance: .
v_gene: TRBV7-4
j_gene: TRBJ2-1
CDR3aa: CASSLGGGLSPRLTDNEQFF
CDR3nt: TGTGCCAGCAGCTTAGGGGGTGGCCTCTCTCCGCGACTAACAGACAATGAGCAGTTCTTC

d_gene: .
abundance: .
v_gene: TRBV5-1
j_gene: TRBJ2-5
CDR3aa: CASSLGAKETQYF
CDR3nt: TGCGCCAGCAGCTTGGGAGCAAAAGAGACCCAGTACTTC

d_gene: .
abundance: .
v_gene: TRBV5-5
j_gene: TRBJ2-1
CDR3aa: CASSLGPGNEQFF
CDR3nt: TGTGCCAGCAGCTTGGGTCCAGGGAATGAGCAGTTCTTC

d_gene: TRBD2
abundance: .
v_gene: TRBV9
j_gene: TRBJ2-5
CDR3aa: CASSVVLAGNQETQYF
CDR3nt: TGTGCCAGCAGCGTAGTACTAGCGGGGAACCAAGAGACCCAGTACTTC

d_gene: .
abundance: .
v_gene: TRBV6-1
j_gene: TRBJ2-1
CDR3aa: CASSVIPLGGASYEQFF
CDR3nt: TGTGCCAGCAGTGTTATCCCTCTGGGCGGGGCCTCGTATGAGCAGTTCTTC

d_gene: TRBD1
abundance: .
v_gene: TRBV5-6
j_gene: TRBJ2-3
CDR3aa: CASSAAWDRGQDTQYF
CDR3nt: TGTGCCAGCAGCGCCGCCTGGGACAGGGGTCAAGATACGCAGTATTTT

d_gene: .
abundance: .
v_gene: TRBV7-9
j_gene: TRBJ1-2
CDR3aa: CASSPRQNYGYTF
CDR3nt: TGTGCCAGCAGCCCCAGACAGAACTATGGCTACACCTTC

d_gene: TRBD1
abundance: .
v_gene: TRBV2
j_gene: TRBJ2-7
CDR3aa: CASSGDRAHEQYF
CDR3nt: TGTGCCAGCAGTGGGGACAGGGCACATGAGCAGTACTTC

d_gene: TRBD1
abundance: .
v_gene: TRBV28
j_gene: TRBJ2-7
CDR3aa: CASSLSGQGTSYEQYF
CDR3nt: TGTGCCAGCAGTTTATCGGGACAGGGGACCTCCTACGAGCAGTACTTC

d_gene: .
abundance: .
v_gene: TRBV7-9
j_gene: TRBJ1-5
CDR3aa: CASSLPGNQPQHF
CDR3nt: TGTGCCAGCAGCTTACCGGGTAATCAGCCCCAGCATTTT

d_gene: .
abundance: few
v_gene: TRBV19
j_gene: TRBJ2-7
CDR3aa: CASSPIKGTGVYEQYF
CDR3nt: TGTGCCAGTAGTCCCATTAAGGGGACGGGGGTCTACGAGCAGTACTTC

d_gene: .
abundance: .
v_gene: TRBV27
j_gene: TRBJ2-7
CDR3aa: CASSSGPSYEQYF
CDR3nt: TGTGCCAGCAGTTCAGGCCCTTCCTACGAGCAGTACTTC

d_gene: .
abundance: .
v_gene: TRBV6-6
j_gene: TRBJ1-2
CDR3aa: CASSAVLRGYTF
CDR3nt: TGTGCCAGCAGTGCCGTTCTCCGGGGCTACACCTTC

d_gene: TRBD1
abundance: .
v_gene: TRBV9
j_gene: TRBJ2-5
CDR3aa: CASSTGEETQYF
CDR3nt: TGTGCCAGCTCGACAGGGGAAGAGACCCAGTACTTC

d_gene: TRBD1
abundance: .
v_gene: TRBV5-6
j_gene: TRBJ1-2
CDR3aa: CASSLYQGARGYTF
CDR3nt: TGTGCCAGCAGCTTGTATCAGGGGGCTAGGGGCTACACCTTC

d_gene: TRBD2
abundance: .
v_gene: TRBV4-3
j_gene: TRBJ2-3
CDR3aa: CASSQDPSGVTTDTQYF
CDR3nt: TGCGCCAGCAGCCAAGATCCTAGCGGGGTAACCACAGATACGCAGTATTTT

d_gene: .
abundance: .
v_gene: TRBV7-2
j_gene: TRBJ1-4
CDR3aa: CASSPHRGEKLFF
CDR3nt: TGTGCCAGCAGTCCACACCGGGGGGAAAAACTGTTTTTT

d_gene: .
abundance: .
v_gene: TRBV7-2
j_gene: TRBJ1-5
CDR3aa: CASSGRGNQPQHF
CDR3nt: TGTGCCAGCAGTGGGAGGGGCAATCAGCCCCAGCATTTT

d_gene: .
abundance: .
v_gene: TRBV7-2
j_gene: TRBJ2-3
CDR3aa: CASSLASNTDTQYF
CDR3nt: TGTGCCAGCAGCTTAGCTTCTAACACAGATACGCAGTATTTT

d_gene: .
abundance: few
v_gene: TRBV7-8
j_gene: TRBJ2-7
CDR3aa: CASSLAQDYEQYF
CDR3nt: TGTGCCAGCAGCTTAGCGCAGGACTACGAGCAGTACTTC

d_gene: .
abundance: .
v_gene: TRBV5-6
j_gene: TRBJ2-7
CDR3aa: CASSLAAYEQYF
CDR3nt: TGTGCCAGCAGCTTGGCGGCCTACGAGCAGTACTTC

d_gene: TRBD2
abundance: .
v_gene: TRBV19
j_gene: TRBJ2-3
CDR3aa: CASRTGGPRTDTQYF
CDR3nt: TGTGCCAGTAGGACGGGGGGGCCAAGGACAGATACGCAGTATTTT

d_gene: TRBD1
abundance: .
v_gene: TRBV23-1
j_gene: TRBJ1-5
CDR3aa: CASSQLNRDRYSNQPQHF
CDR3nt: TGCGCCAGCAGTCAACTAAACCGGGACAGATATAGCAATCAGCCCCAGCATTTT

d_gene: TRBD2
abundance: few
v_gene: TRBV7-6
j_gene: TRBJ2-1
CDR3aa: CASSLVSLAGVSEQFF
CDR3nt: TGTGCCAGCAGCTTAGTCTCCCTAGCGGGAGTTAGTGAGCAGTTCTTC

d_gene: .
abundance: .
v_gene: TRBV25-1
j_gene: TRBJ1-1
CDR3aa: CASSDRGGNTEAFF
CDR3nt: TGTGCCAGCAGTGACCGGGGAGGGAACACTGAAGCTTTCTTT

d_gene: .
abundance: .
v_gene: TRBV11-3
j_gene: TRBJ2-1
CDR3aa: CASSLGGGGRNEQFF
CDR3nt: TGTGCCAGCAGCTTAGGGGGAGGGGGGCGAAATGAGCAGTTCTTC

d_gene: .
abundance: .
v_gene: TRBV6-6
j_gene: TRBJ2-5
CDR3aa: CASSYSASQETQYF
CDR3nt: TGTGCCAGCAGTTACTCAGCGAGCCAAGAGACCCAGTACTTC

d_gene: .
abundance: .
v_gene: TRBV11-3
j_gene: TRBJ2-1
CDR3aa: CASSLLLNNEQFF
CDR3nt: TGTGCCAGCAGCTTACTACTCAACAATGAGCAGTTCTTC

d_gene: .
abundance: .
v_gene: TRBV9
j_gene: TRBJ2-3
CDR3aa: CASSTRAAGATSTDTQYF
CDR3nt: TGTGCCAGCAGCACCCGAGCTGCGGGGGCGACTAGCACAGATACGCAGTATTTT

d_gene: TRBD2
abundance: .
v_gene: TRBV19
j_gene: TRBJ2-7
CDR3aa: CASSIQLLAGRSSYEQYF
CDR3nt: TGTGCCAGTAGTATCCAACTTCTAGCGGGGCGGTCCTCCTACGAGCAGTACTTC

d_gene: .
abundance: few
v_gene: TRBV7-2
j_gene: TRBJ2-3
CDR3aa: CASSQPGGQRSSTDTQYF
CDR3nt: TGTGCCAGCAGCCAACCCGGGGGGCAGCGGTCCTCCACAGATACGCAGTATTTT

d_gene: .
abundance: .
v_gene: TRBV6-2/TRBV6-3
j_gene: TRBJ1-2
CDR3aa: CASSLGSGYTF
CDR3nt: TGTGCCAGCAGTCTAGGGAGTGGCTACACCTTC

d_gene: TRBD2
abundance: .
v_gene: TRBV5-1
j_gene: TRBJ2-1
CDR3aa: CASSLAAGGAYNEQFF
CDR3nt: TGCGCCAGCAGCTTGGCGGCGGGAGGCGCCTACAATGAGCAGTTCTTC

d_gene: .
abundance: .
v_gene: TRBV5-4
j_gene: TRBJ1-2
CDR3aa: CASSLDSSYGYTF
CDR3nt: TGTGCCAGCAGCCTGGACAGCTCCTATGGCTACACCTTC

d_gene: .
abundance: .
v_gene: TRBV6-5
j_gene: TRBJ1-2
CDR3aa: CASSPRARGGYTF
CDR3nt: TGTGCCAGCAGCCCGCGGGCCCGCGGAGGCTACACCTTC

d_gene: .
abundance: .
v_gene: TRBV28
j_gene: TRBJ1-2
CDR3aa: CASRYAGGHLSGYTF
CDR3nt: TGTGCCAGCAGATACGCCGGGGGGCATCTCTCTGGCTACACCTTC

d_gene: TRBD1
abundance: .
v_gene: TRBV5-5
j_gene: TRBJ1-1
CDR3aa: CASTPVSGGAAGEAFF
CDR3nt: TGTGCCAGCACCCCCGTGTCAGGGGGCGCCGCCGGGGAAGCTTTCTTT

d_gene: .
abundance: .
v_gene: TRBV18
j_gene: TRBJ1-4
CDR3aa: CASSPSSTALLFF
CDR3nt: TGTGCCAGCTCACCGTCATCAACTGCCCTTCTGTTTTTT

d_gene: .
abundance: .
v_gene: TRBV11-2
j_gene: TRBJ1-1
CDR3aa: CASSFRTLNTEAFF
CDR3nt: TGTGCCAGCAGCTTCCGGACACTGAACACTGAAGCTTTCTTT

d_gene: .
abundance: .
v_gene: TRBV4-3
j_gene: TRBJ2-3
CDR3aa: CASSSHRVTDTQYF
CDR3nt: TGCGCCAGCAGCTCGCACCGGGTCACAGATACGCAGTATTTT

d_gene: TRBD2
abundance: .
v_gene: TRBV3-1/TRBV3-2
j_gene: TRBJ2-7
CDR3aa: CASSQEASGGDEQYF
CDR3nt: TGTGCCAGCAGCCAAGAGGCTAGCGGGGGAGACGAGCAGTACTTC

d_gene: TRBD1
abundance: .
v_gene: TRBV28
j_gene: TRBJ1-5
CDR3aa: CASIITGGRQPQHF
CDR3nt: TGTGCCAGCATCATCACAGGGGGCAGGCAGCCCCAGCATTTT

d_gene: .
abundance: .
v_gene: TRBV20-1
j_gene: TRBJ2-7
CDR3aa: CSASRGGVGLGVVNEQYF
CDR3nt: TGCAGTGCTAGTAGGGGGGGTGTTGGACTAGGGGTCGTAAACGAGCAGTACTTC

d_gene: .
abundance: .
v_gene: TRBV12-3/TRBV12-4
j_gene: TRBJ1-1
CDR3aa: CASSKPPGAGVFF
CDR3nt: TGTGCCAGCAGCAAACCCCCAGGGGCAGGCGTTTTCTTT

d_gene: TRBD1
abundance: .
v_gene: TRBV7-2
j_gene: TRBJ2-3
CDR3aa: CASSVTRGTTDTQYF
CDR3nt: TGTGCCAGCAGCGTTACCAGGGGGACCACAGATACGCAGTATTTT

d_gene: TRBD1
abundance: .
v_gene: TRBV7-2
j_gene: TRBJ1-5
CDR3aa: CASSLSRTGPLGAQHF
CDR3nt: TGTGCCAGCAGCCTTAGTAGGACAGGGCCCCTTGGGGCCCAGCATTTT

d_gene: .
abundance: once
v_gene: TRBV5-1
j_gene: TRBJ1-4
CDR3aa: CASSLGGGPNEKLFF
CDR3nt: TGCGCCAGCAGCTTGGGAGGGGGACCTAATGAAAAACTGTTTTTT

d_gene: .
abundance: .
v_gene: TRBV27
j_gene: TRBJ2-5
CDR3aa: CASSLGAGAETQYF
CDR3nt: TGTGCCAGCAGTTTGGGGGCGGGGGCCGAGACCCAGTACTTC

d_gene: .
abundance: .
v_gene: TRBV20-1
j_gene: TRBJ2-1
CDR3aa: CSASSGSGAYNEQFF
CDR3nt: TGCAGTGCTAGTTCCGGGAGTGGTGCTTACAATGAGCAGTTCTTC